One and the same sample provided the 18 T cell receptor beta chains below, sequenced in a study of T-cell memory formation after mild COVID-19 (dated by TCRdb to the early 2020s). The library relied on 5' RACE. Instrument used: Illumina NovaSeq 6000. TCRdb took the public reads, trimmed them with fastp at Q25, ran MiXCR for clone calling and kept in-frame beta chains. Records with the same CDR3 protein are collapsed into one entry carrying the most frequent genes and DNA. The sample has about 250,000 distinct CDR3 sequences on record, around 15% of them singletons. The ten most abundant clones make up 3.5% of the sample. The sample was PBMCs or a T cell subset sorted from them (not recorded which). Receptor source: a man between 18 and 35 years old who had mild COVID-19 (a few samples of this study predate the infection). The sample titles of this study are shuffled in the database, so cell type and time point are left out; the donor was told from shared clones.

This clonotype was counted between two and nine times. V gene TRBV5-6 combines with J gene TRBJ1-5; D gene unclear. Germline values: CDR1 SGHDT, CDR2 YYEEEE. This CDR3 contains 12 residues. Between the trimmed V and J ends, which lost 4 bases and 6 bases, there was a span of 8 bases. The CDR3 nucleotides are TGTGCCAGCAGCACAACGAGTCAGCCCCAGCATTTT. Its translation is CASSTTSQPQHF. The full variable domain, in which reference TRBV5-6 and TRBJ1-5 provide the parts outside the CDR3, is DAGVTQSPTHLIKTRGQQVTLRCSPKSGHDTVSWYQQALGQGPQFIFQYYEEEERQRGNFPDRFSGHQFPNYSSELNVNALLLGDSALYLCASSTTSQPQHFGDGTRLSIL.

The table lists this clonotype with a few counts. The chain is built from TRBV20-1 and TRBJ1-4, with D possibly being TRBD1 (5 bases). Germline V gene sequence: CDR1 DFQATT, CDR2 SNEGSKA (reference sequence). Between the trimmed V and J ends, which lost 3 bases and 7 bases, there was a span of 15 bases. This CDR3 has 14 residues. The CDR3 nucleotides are TGCAGTGCTAGTATACCTTTGGGGGGTGAAAAACTGTTTTTT. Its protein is CSASIPLGGEKLFF.

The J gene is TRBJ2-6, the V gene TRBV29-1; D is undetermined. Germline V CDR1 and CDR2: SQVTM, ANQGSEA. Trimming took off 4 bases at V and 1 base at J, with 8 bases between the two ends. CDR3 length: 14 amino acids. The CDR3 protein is CSVVVQSGANVLTF. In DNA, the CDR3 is TGCAGCGTTGTGGTGCAGTCTGGGGCCAACGTCCTGACTTTC.

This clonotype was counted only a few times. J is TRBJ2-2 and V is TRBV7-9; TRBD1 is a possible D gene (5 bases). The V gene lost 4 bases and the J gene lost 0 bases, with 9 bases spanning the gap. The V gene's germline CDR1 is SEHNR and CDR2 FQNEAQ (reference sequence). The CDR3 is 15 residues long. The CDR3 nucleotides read TGTGCCAGCAGCTCAGGACAATCGAACACCGGGGAGCTGTTTTTT. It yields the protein CASSSGQSNTGELFF.

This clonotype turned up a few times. The CDR3 is CASSLVIGQVISGNTIYF. The CDR3 DNA is TGTGCCAGCAGCCTAGTCATCGGACAGGTGATCTCTGGAAACACCATATATTTT. The V gene is TRBV7-8, the J gene TRBJ1-3, with 7 positions matching TRBD1. The CDR3 loop spans 18 amino acids. V lost 5 bases and J lost 0; bases outside the gene matches: 13. Germline CDR1 is SGHVS and CDR2 is FQNEAQ.

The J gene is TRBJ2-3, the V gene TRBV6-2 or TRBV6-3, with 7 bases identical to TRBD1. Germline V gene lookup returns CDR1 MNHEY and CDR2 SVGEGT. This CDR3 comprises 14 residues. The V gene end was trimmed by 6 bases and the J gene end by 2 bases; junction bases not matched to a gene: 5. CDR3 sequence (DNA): TGTGCCAGCAGGGACAGGCAAAACACAGATACGCAGTATTTT. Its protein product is CASRDRQNTDTQYF.

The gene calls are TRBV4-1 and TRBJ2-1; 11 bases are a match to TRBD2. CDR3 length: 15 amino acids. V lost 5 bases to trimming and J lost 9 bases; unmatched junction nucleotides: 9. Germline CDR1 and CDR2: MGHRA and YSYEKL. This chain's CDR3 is CASSYSGGAQGEQFF. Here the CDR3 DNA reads TGCGCCAGCAGCTATAGCGGGGGGGCCCAGGGTGAGCAGTTCTTC.

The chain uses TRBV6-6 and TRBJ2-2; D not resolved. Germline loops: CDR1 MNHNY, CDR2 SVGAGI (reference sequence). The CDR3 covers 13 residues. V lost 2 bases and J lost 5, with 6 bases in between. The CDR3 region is CASSYVTTGELFF. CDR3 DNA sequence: TGTGCCAGCAGTTACGTGACGACCGGGGAGCTGTTTTTT.

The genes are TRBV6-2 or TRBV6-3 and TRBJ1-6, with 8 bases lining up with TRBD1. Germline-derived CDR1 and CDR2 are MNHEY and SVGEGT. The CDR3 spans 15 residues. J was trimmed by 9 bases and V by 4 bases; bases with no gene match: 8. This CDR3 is CASSFRTGRSSPLHF. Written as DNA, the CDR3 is TGTGCCAGCAGTTTCCGGACAGGGAGAAGTTCACCCCTCCACTTT.

CDR3 DNA sequence: TGTGCCAGCAGTGAATTATGGGAGGATGGCTACACCTTC. Its protein product is CASSELWEDGYTF. The V gene is TRBV25-1, the J gene TRBJ1-2, with no clear D. The CDR3 extends over 13 amino acids. Trimming shortened V by 1 base and J by 6 bases, and 9 bases separated the two germline ends. Germline lookup yields CDR1 MGHDK and CDR2 SYGVNS.

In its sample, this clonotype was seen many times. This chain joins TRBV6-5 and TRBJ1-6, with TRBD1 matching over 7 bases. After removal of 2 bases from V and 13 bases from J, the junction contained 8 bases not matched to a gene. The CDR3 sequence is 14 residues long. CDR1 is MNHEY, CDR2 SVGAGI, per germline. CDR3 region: CASSYGTDRRPLHF. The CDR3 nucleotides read TGTGCCAGCAGTTACGGGACAGACCGACGGCCCCTCCACTTT.

The CDR3 DNA is TGTGCCAGCAGTTCCCAGGGAGAGAATGAGCAGTTCTTC. It codes for CASSSQGENEQFF. The J gene is TRBJ2-1, the V gene TRBV6-2 or TRBV6-3; D may be TRBD1 or TRBD2 (5 bases each). CDR1 and CDR2 (germline): MNHEY, SVGEGT. This CDR3 is 13 amino acids long. The V end was cut by 4 bases, the J end by 7 bases, with 11 bases between.

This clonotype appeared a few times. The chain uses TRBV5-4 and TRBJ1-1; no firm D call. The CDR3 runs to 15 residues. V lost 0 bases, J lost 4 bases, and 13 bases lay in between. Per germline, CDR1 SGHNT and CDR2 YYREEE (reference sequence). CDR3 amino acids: CASSLEIGIGTEAFF. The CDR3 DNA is TGTGCCAGCAGCTTGGAAATTGGGATCGGCACTGAAGCTTTCTTT.

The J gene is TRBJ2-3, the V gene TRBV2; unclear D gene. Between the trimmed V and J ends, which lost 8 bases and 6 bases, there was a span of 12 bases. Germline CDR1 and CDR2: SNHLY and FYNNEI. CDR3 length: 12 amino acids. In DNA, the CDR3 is TGTGCCAGCCGTTTGTTACCGGATACGCAGTATTTT. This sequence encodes CASRLLPDTQYF.

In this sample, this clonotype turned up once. The CDR3 coding sequence is TGCAGTGCTGAGCGGAGTGGCTACACCTTC. Amino acids: CSAERSGYTF. V is TRBV20-1 and J is TRBJ1-2; D not certain. Germline V gene data show CDR1 as DFQATT and CDR2 as SNEGSKA (reference sequence). V was cut by 5 bases and J by 7 bases, with 8 bases left in between. This CDR3 contains 10 residues.

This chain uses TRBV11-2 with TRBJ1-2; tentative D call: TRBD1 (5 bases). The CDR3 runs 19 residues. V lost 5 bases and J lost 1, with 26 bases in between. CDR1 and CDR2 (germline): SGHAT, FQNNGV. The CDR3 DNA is TGTGCCAGCAGCGACCGTCTACGGGACCGAAGTCTAAATAACTATGGCTACACCTTC. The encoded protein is CASSDRLRDRSLNNYGYTF.

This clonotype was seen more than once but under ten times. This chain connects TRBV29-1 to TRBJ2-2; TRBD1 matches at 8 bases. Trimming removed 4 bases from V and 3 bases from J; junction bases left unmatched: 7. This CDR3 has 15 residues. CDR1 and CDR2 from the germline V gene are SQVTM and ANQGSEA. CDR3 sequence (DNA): TGCAGCGTTGGCGGGACAGGACGGGACACCGGGGAGCTGTTTTTT. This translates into CSVGGTGRDTGELFF.

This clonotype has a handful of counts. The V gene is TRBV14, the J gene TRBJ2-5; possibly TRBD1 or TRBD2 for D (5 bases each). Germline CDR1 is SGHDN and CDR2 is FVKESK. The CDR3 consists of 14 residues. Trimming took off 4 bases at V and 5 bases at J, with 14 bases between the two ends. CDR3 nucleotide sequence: TGTGCCAGCAGCCCGACGTGGGGGTCGGAGACCCAGTACTTC. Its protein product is CASSPTWGSETQYF. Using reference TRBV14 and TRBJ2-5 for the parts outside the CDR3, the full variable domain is EAGVTQFPSHSVIEKGQTVTLRCDPISGHDNLYWYRRVMGKEIKFLLHFVKESKQDESGMPNNRFLAERTGGTYSTLKVQPAELEDSGVYFCASSPTWGSETQYFGPGTRLLVL.